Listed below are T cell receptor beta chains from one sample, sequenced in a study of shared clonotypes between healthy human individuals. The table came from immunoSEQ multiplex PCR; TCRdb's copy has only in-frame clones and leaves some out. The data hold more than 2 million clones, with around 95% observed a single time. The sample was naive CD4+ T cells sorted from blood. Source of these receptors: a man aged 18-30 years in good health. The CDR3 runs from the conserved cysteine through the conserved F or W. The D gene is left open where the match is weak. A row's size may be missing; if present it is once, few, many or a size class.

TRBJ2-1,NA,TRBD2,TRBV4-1,TGCGCCAGCAGCCAAGCCGGGACTATATCGTACAATGAGCAGTTCTTC,CASSQAGTISYNEQFF
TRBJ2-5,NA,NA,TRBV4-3,TGCGCCAGCAGCCCATTTTACTATCTGGGGGAGATGGGGCAAGAGACCCAGTACTTC,CASSPFYYLGEMGQETQYF
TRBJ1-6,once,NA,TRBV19,TGTGCCAGTAGTAGCGGACTGATTAATTCACCCCTCCACTTT,CASSSGLINSPLHF
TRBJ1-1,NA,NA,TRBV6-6,TGTGCCATCCTCGCGACGGGGAACACTTTCTTT,CAILATGNTFF
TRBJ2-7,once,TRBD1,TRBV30,TGTGCCTGGAGTACAGGGGCCCACGAGCAGTACTTC,CAWSTGAHEQYF
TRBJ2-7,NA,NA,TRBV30,TGTGCCTGGAGTGTAACCTACGAGCAGTACTTC,CAWSVTYEQYF
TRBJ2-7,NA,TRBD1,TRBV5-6,TGTGCCAGTAGGGGACAGGGCGTCTACGAGCAGTACTTC,CASRGQGVYEQYF
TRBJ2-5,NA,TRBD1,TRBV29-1,TGCAGCGTCTCTACCCCCCCCGGGACAGGGCCGAGGGAGACCCAGTACTTC,CSVSTPPGTGPRETQYF
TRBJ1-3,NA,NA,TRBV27,TGTGCCAGCAGTTTCTCCCGGGACACTGGAAACACCATATATTTT,CASSFSRDTGNTIYF
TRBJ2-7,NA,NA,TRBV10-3,TGTGCCATCAGTACAGGGTTGCAACGCTACGAGCAGTACTTC,CAISTGLQRYEQYF
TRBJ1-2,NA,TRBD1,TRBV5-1,TGCGCCAGCAGCTTGGTTGGAGGGGGCGACTATGGCTACACCTTC,CASSLVGGGDYGYTF
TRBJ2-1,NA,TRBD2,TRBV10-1,TGCGCCACGGGTCTAGCGGGAGGGCCCCAGTTCTTC,CATGLAGGPQFF
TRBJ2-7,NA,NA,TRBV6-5,TGTGCCAGCAGTTCTAAGCCGAGAAACTACGAGCAGTACTTC,CASSSKPRNYEQYF
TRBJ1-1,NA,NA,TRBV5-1,TGCGCCAGCAGCGCGGGACCGGAGAACACTGAAGCTTTCTTT,CASSAGPENTEAFF
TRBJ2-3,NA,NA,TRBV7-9,TGTGCCAGCAGCTCACTAGGGGCGGGAGATACGCAGTATTTT,CASSSLGAGDTQYF
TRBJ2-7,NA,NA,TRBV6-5,TGTGCCAGCAGCGTCTTGGGCGGGGACTCCTACGAGCAGTACTTC,CASSVLGGDSYEQYF